These 30 T cell receptor beta chains were all obtained from the same sample, sequenced in a study of T cells in women clearing cervical HPV infection. Generated by immunoSEQ multiplex PCR, the TCRdb table keeps only in-frame clones and is missing some. The sample table sets out tens of thousands of clones. Material: blood buffy coat. The receptors originated from a woman between 18 and 70 years old with a cervical HPV16 infection that either progressed to CIN3+ or cleared (not recorded which).

Points on this clone: The observed sequence ends 3 residues before the CDR3 terminus, with the missing tail filled in from the germline J gene. The rearrangement joins TRBV11-3 to TRBJ2-3; 8 bases map to TRBD2. Unmatched junction bases numbered 6, after V lost 5 bases and J lost 2 bases. The length of the CDR3 is 15 residues. Germline V gives CDR1 SGHNT, CDR2 YENEEA. The sequenced part of the CDR3 DNA is TGTGCCAGCAGCGCCCAGCGGGGGCTCACAGATACG. It translates to CASSAQRGLTDT. The entire CDR3 protein is CASSAQRGLTDTQYF.

On this clone itself: The read stops 3 residues short of the end of the CDR3; the missing end is completed from the germline J gene. V and J are TRBV19 and TRBJ1-1; 9 bases are shared with TRBD1. This CDR3 has 15 amino acids. Germline V CDR1 and CDR2: LNHDA, SQIVND (reference sequence). The CDR3 DNA, read in part, is TGTGCCAGTAGTATTCAACAGGGGGCCCAAGAGACA. Amino acids: CASSIQQGAQET. In full, the CDR3 is CASSIQQGAQETAFF.

Comment on this clone: At one end, the junction sequence differs from germline, possibly due to a read error. The DNA ends 3 residues before the CDR3 does, and the rest of the CDR3 is filled in from the germline J gene. The chain carries TRBV18 and TRBJ2-5; TRBD2 matches at 8 bases. CDR3 length: 18 residues. The germline V gene has CDR1 KGHSH and CDR2 LQKENI. The DNA read from the CDR3 is TGTGCCAGCTCATCACCAAGCGGGGGCGCGGGGTTCTTAGAGACC. It codes for CASSSPSGGAGFLET. From start to end, the CDR3 is CASSSPSGGAGFLETQYF.

As regards this clone: The sequence runs out 3 residues before the end of the CDR3; the remainder is reconstructed from the germline J gene. This chain uses TRBV30 with TRBJ2-2; perhaps TRBD2 as D (7 bases). The germline V gene has CDR1 GTSNPN and CDR2 SVGIG (reference sequence). The CDR3 loop spans 13 amino acids. CDR3 protein: CAWGGATNEKLFF. The CDR3 bases that were read are TGTGCCTGGGGGGGGGCAACTAATGAAAAG.

Of note for this clone: The CDR3 end falls 3 residues outside the read, so it is completed with the germline J gene. The V and J genes are TRBV7-2 and TRBJ2-5; 10 positions agree with TRBD2. With V trimmed by 0 bases and J by 7 bases, 11 bases remained unmatched. Germline V gene sequence: CDR1 SGHTA, CDR2 FQGNSA. This CDR3 contains 17 residues. CDR3 DNA (partial): TGTGCCAGCAGCTTAGCGCTGGGTAGCGGGGGGCCGGGGACC. This sequence encodes CASSLALGSGGPGT. The whole CDR3 sequence is CASSLALGSGGPGTQYF.

Concerning this clone itself: The read ends 3 residues before the CDR3 terminus; that terminus is restored from the germline J gene. J is TRBJ2-5 and V is TRBV7-2; possible D gene TRBD2, 7 bases. Trimming pared 7 bases from V and 5 bases from J, leaving 20 bases between. The CDR3 consists of 15 residues. CDR1 is SGHTA and CDR2 is FQGNSA in the germline V gene. CDR3 protein: CASTQRGGAGETQYF. The DNA read from the CDR3 is TGTGCCAGCACGCAAAGGGGGGGGGCCGGGGAGACC.

This clone is deemed medium-sized by its frequency. The read terminates 3 residues ahead of where the CDR3 ends, so the germline J gene completes it. The rearrangement uses TRBV18 and TRBJ2-2, with D perhaps TRBD1 (5 bases). V dropped 3 bases and J dropped 5 bases, with 13 bases sitting between them. This CDR3 is built from 15 residues. Germline V lookup: CDR1 KGHSH, CDR2 LQKENI. CDR3 protein: CASSPLQGRTGELFF. The CDR3 bases that were read are TGTGCCAGCTCACCCTTGCAGGGTAGAACCGGGGAG.

With regard to this clone: From the germline J gene comes the end of the CDR3, since the read stops 3 residues before it. The rearrangement joins TRBV7-3 to TRBJ2-2, with a weak D call TRBD1 (5 bases). Germline V gene lookup returns CDR1 SGHTA and CDR2 FQGTGA. CDR3 size: 15 residues. CDR3 protein: CASSFDSSGANVLFF. The sequenced part of the CDR3 DNA is TGTGCCAGCAGCTTCGACAGCTCTGGGGCCAACGTG.

Worth noting for this clone: The read gets to within 3 residues of the CDR3 end, and the germline J gene fills in the rest. The chain is built from TRBV20-1 and TRBJ2-7; D perhaps matches TRBD1 (5 bases). The V end was cut by 0 bases, the J end by 2 bases, with 14 bases between. This CDR3 has 15 amino acids. Germline values: CDR1 DFQATT, CDR2 SNEGSKA (reference sequence). The CDR3 region is CSARDEGAGTYEQYF. The sequenced part of the CDR3 DNA is TGCAGTGCTAGAGATGAAGGTGCAGGGACCTACGAG.

A note on this clone: The read ends 3 residues before the CDR3 terminus; that terminus is restored from the germline J gene. V usage is TRBV4-2 and J usage is TRBJ2-5; 16 positions agree with TRBD2. The CDR3 is made up of 18 amino acids. Germline CDR1 LGHNA, CDR2 YNFKEQ. V lost 4 bases and J lost 2; bases outside the gene matches: 7. The DNA read from the CDR3 is TGTGCCAGCAGCCTAACGGGACTAGCGGGGGGGGAGCAAGAGACC. As protein: CASSLTGLAGGEQET. The entire CDR3 protein is CASSLTGLAGGEQETQYF.

As regards this clone: With the read ending 3 residues before the CDR3 end, the germline J gene is used to fill in that end. The chain joins TRBV18 to TRBJ1-2; TRBD1 is a possible D gene (6 bases). The CDR3 has 15 amino acids. Germline-derived CDR1 and CDR2 are KGHSH and LQKENI. CDR3: CASSRRGFYPYDYTF. The sequenced CDR3 bases are TGTGCCAGCTCCCGCAGGGGCTTCTATCCCTACGAC.

With respect to this clone: The read ends 3 residues early relative to the CDR3; the germline J gene fills the gap. The sample holds other DNA sequences that translate to the same CDR3. The chain links TRBV2 to TRBJ2-2; 8 positions match TRBD1. V lost 7 bases and J lost 5; bases outside the gene matches: 3. Germline assignment: CDR1 SNHLY and CDR2 FYNNEI. The CDR3 loop spans 13 amino acids. The CDR3 loop is CASNRQGTGELFF. The CDR3 DNA, read in part, is TGTGCCAGCAATCGACAGGGGACCGGGGAG.

On this clone itself: The sequence runs out 3 residues before the end of the CDR3; the remainder is reconstructed from the germline J gene. The chain is built from TRBV19 and TRBJ1-2; 7 positions match TRBD1. The germline gives CDR1 LNHDA, CDR2 SQIVND (reference sequence). The CDR3 runs 15 residues. The DNA read from the CDR3 is TGTGCCAGTAGCGACAGGGAATCTAGCACAGATACC. Its translation: CASSDRESSTDT. The entire CDR3 protein reads CASSDRESSTDTYTF.

Comment on this clone: Read coverage stops 3 residues before the CDR3 terminus; the germline J gene supplies the remainder. The chain links TRBV20-1 to TRBJ2-2, with TRBD2 matching 8 bases. In germline, CDR1 is DFQATT, CDR2 SNEGSKA (reference sequence). The CDR3 extends over 15 amino acids. Germline trimming cut 6 bases from V and 0 bases from J; bases unmatched to any gene: 6. Partial CDR3 DNA: TGCAGTGCGGGAGGGCGGGGGGCGAACACCGGGGAG. It translates to CSAGGRGANTGE. The CDR3, in full, reads CSAGGRGANTGELFF.

On this clone itself: The CDR3 extends 3 residues past the end of the read, so its final part is completed from the germline J gene. The J gene is TRBJ2-2, the V gene TRBV20-1, with D tentatively TRBD1 or TRBD2 (5 bases each). The length of the CDR3 is 15 residues. CDR1 DFQATT and CDR2 SNEGSKA come from the germline V gene (reference sequence). V lost 6 bases and J 4 bases, leaving 18 bases between the germline ends. The covered CDR3 bases are TGCAGTGCGCCTCAGGGAGCGTTGCCCACCGGGGAG. Amino acids: CSAPQGALPTGE. The full CDR3 reads CSAPQGALPTGELFF.

The part of the CDR3 DNA that was read is TGTGCCAGCAGCCCGACAGGGGCCCTCCCCGGGGAG. Its protein product is CASSPTGALPGE. In full, the CDR3 is CASSPTGALPGELFF. The chain is built from TRBV7-2 and TRBJ2-2, with 8 bases lining up with TRBD1. The CDR3 end is not reached by the read, which stops 3 residues before it; the germline J gene fills it in. The CDR3 consists of 15 residues. V was pared by 5 bases and J by 6 bases, with 8 bases of the junction left unmatched. Germline V lookup: CDR1 SGHTA, CDR2 FQGNSA.

Worth noting for this clone: The CDR3 end falls 3 residues outside the read, so it is completed with the germline J gene. The gene calls are TRBV6-1 and TRBJ1-2; D unclear. From germline, CDR1 is MNHNS and CDR2 SASEGT. There are 15 residues in the CDR3. Trimming took 1 base from V and 0 from J, leaving 9 bases between them. Here the CDR3 reads CASSEGSGSNYGYTF. Incomplete CDR3 DNA: TGTGCCAGCAGTGAAGGGTCCGGGTCTAACTATGGC.

To note about this clone: The CDR3 end is not reached by the read, which stops 3 residues before it; the germline J gene fills it in. The chain has TRBV30 and TRBJ2-5, with TRBD1 matching 8 bases. Unmatched junction bases numbered 8, after V lost 3 bases and J lost 5 bases. CDR3 size: 14 residues. Looked up from germline, CDR1 is GTSNPN and CDR2 is SVGIG (reference sequence). The CDR3 DNA, read in part, is TGTGCCTGGAGAACTACAGGGGGTGGGGAGACC. It translates to CAWRTTGGGET. The entire CDR3 reads CAWRTTGGGETQYF.

On this clone itself: The CDR3 is cut off 3 residues early in the read; its end comes from the germline J gene. The rearrangement links TRBV7-1 to TRBJ2-3; TRBD2 aligns across 9 bases. TRBV7-1 is noted as an ORF with a role that remains uncertain. The CDR3 runs to 20 residues. V trimming: 2 bases; J trimming: 0 bases; junction bases outside the gene matches: 15. CDR3 residues: CASSSTNPGASGASTDTQYF. The CDR3 DNA, read in part, is TGTGCCAGCAGCTCAACAAACCCGGGGGCTAGCGGGGCTAGCACAGATACG.

To note about this clone: The sequence runs out 3 residues before the end of the CDR3; the remainder is reconstructed from the germline J gene. The J gene is TRBJ2-3, the V gene TRBV18, with D possibly being TRBD1 (5 bases). This CDR3 region has 17 residues. Germline lookup yields CDR1 KGHSH and CDR2 LQKENI. The sequenced CDR3 bases are TGTGCCAGCTCCCCCACCGTGGGTGGGGCGGAATCGGAGACG. Amino acids: CASSPTVGGAESET. The entire CDR3 reads CASSPTVGGAESETQYF.

In regard to this clone: The observed sequence ends 3 residues before the CDR3 terminus, with the missing tail filled in from the germline J gene. This sequence joins TRBV19 and TRBJ2-3; 10 positions match TRBD2. Germline trimming cut 6 bases from V and 6 bases from J; bases unmatched to any gene: 3. The CDR3 contains 13 residues. Germline values: CDR1 LNHDA, CDR2 SQIVND (reference sequence). The sequenced CDR3 bases are TGTGCCAGTAGCCCACTAGCGGGGGATACG. It yields the protein CASSPLAGDT. In full, the CDR3 is CASSPLAGDTQYF.

Remarks on this clone: The DNA ends 3 residues before the CDR3 does, and the rest of the CDR3 is filled in from the germline J gene. The chain combines TRBV7-2 with TRBJ1-2, with 7 bases identical to TRBD1. CDR1 and CDR2 (germline): SGHTA, FQGNSA. V trimming: 5 bases; J trimming: 4 bases; junction bases outside the gene matches: 1. The CDR3 is 12 amino acids. The sequenced CDR3 bases are TGTGCCAGCAGCGGGGACAGCTATGGC. Translated: CASSGDSYG. The whole CDR3 reads CASSGDSYGYTF.

Concerning this clone: The read ends 3 residues shy of where the CDR3 ends; the end is completed using the germline J gene. This chain connects TRBV5-1 to TRBJ2-3; weak D call: TRBD2 (6 bases). The CDR3 consists of 14 residues. With 1 base removed from V and 6 bases from J, the gap between germline ends came to 12 bases. Per germline, CDR1 SGHRS and CDR2 YFSETQ. The DNA read from the CDR3 is TGCGCCAGCAGCTTGCGTCGGGGGTACGATACG. It specifies CASSLRRGYDT. The full-length CDR3 reads as CASSLRRGYDTQYF.

Turning to this clone: Sequencing ends 3 residues short of the CDR3 end; the germline J gene provides the rest. The genes are TRBV7-9 and TRBJ2-1; 7 positions agree with TRBD1. From germline, CDR1 is SEHNR and CDR2 FQNEAQ (reference sequence). The CDR3 totals 15 residues. The V segment lost 5 bases and the J segment 9 bases; nucleotides outside the gene matches: 13. The CDR3 here is CASSKTGTAAFEQFF. The CDR3 DNA, read in part, is TGTGCCAGCAGCAAAACCGGGACAGCAGCCTTTGAG.

In regard to this clone: The read halts 3 residues ahead of the CDR3 end, with the missing end drawn from the germline J gene. J is TRBJ2-7 and V is TRBV6-2 or TRBV6-3, with D unresolved. Germline V CDR1 and CDR2: MNHEY, SVGEGT. V was shortened by 10 bases and J by 2 bases, with 12 bases between the two germline ends. The CDR3 has 12 amino acids. CDR3 DNA, as far as it was read: TGTGCCACAGCCAGCGCGACCTACGAG. Its translation: CATASATYE. The CDR3 in full is CATASATYEQYF.

The chain's CDR3 is CASTQSWGVQPQHF. The DNA read from the CDR3 is TGTGCCAGTACCCAATCCTGGGGGGTTCAGCCC. V and J are TRBV19 and TRBJ1-5; the D gene is possibly TRBD1 (5 bases). The read ends 3 residues shy of where the CDR3 ends; the end is completed using the germline J gene. Germline loops: CDR1 LNHDA, CDR2 SQIVND (reference sequence). The CDR3 totals 14 residues. V was clipped by 7 bases and J by 6 bases, with 16 bases between them.

Concerning this clone: From the germline J gene comes the end of the CDR3, since the read stops 3 residues before it. The chain uses TRBV6-2 or TRBV6-3 and TRBJ2-5; the match to TRBD2 covers 7 bases. This CDR3 is 15 amino acids long. Per the germline V gene, CDR1 is MNHEY and CDR2 is SVGEGT. The CDR3 reads CASSQGEGITDTQYF. Incomplete CDR3 DNA: TGTGCCAGCAGCCAAGGGGAGGGGATCACAGATACC.

Points on this clone: The read stops 3 residues short of the end of the CDR3; the missing end is completed from the germline J gene. The chain has TRBV6-1 and TRBJ1-3, with 8 bases fitting TRBD1. The CDR3 runs to 15 residues. J lost 0 bases, V lost 4 bases, and 2 bases had no gene match. Germline loops: CDR1 MNHNS, CDR2 SASEGT. CDR3 protein: CASSATGGSGNTIYF. Partial CDR3 DNA: TGTGCCAGCAGTGCCACAGGGGGCTCTGGAAACACC.

With respect to this clone: The CDR3 end is not reached by the read, which stops 3 residues before it; the germline J gene fills it in. This chain connects TRBV20-1 to TRBJ2-5; 8 nucleotides line up with TRBD1. J gave up 2 bases and V 5 bases, and 1 base lay outside the gene matches. Per the germline V gene, CDR1 is DFQATT and CDR2 is SNEGSKA (reference sequence). The length of the CDR3 is 12 residues. The CDR3 DNA, read in part, is TGCAGTGCTGGGGACAGGCAAGAGACC. It yields the protein CSAGDRQET. The entire CDR3 protein reads CSAGDRQETQYF.

A word on this clone: The CDR3 extends 3 residues past the end of the read, so its final part is completed from the germline J gene. The chain is built from TRBV5-1 and TRBJ2-1, with TRBD2 identical over 8 bases. CDR3 length: 13 residues. Germline V gene sequence: CDR1 SGHRS, CDR2 YFSETQ. V was clipped by 2 bases and J by 9 bases; unmatched bases: 4. CDR3 protein: CASSLRGGTEQFF. CDR3 DNA, as far as it was read: TGCGCCAGCAGCTTACGGGGGGGCACTGAG.